The 18 T cell receptor beta chains reported below all come from one sample, sequenced in a study of shared clonotypes between healthy human individuals. Assay used: immunoSEQ multiplex PCR; TCRdb lists only in-frame clones, some missing. The data contain some 2.4 million clones, 80% to 95% of them seen just once; the ten biggest clones take up roughly 0.39%. Source material: naive CD4+ T cells from PBMCs. Subset of the sample: CD45RA+ positively selected. The receptors originated from a man between 18 and 29 years old in good health. Some clones in this sample may be carry-over from other donors' samples.

The gene calls are TRBV21-1 and TRBJ1-1; TRBD1, the D gene given by the table, was not confirmed from the DNA. TRBV21-1 is classified as a pseudogene. CDR3 length equals 16 residues. This CDR3 reads CASSKEGQGVDTEAFF. The CDR3 nucleotides read TGTGCCAGCAGCAAAGAGGGGCAGGGGGTGGACACTGAAGCTTTCTTT.

J is TRBJ2-2 and V is TRBV7-3; D may be TRBD1 or TRBD2 (5 bases each). The V end was cut by 5 bases, the J end by 5 bases, with 15 bases between. CDR1 and CDR2 from the germline V gene are SGHTA and FQGTGA. The CDR3 is 15 amino acids. CDR3 sequence (DNA): TGTGCCAGCAGCACCTCGGGACCCAGGACCGGGGAGCTGTTTTTT. It yields the protein CASSTSGPRTGELFF.

The V gene is TRBV5-1, the J gene TRBJ2-2, with D unclear. Trimming cost V 1 base and J 2 bases, with 12 bases left between them. CDR1 and CDR2 (germline): SGHRS, YFSETQ. CDR3 length equals 16 residues. The CDR3 bases are TGCGCCAGCAGCTTGCAGATGGAGATAAACACCGGGGAGCTGTTTTTT. This translates into CASSLQMEINTGELFF.

The rearrangement uses TRBV7-2 and TRBJ2-3; D tentatively reads TRBD1 or TRBD2 (5 bases each). The germline gives CDR1 SGHTA, CDR2 FQGNSA. The V end was cut by 2 bases, the J end by 1 base, with 13 bases between. The CDR3 extends over 16 amino acids. CDR3 coding DNA: TGTGCCAGCAGCTTACGGGACCCAGATGGCACAGATACGCAGTATTTT. Translating it yields CASSLRDPDGTDTQYF. Variable domain in full (rest from reference TRBV7-2 and TRBJ2-3): GAGVSQSPSNKVTEKGKDVELRCDPISGHTALYWYRQSLGQGLEFLIYFQGNSAPDKSGLPSDRFSAERTGGSVSTLTIQRTQQEDSAVYLCASSLRDPDGTDTQYFGPGTRLTVL.

The V call is TRBV2, the J call TRBJ2-5; a weak D match, TRBD2 (5 bases). The CDR3 totals 13 residues. Between the trimmed V and J ends, which lost 9 bases and 3 bases, there was a span of 14 bases. Per the germline V gene, CDR1 is SNHLY and CDR2 is FYNNEI. For the CDR3, the DNA is TGTGCCAGTAGCCGGGAAACAAAAGAGACCCAGTACTTC. Amino acid sequence: CASSRETKETQYF. The variable domain in full, completed from reference TRBV2 and TRBJ2-5, reads EPEVTQTPSHQVTQMGQEVILRCVPISNHLYFYWYRQILGQKVEFLVSFYNNEISEKSEIFDDQFSVERPDGSNFTLKIRSTKLEDSAMYFCASSRETKETQYFGPGTRLLVL.

CDR3: CASSWGGGQNTEAFF. For the CDR3, the DNA is TGCGCCAGCAGCTGGGGAGGTGGACAGAACACTGAAGCTTTCTTT. This chain uses TRBV5-1 with TRBJ1-1, with TRBD1 as a possible D gene (5 bases). V gave up 3 bases and J gave up 1 base, with 13 bases separating them. From germline, CDR1 is SGHRS and CDR2 YFSETQ. The CDR3 totals 15 residues.

The chain couples TRBV7-3 to TRBJ2-3, with TRBD1 matching over 7 bases. CDR1 and CDR2 from the germline V gene are SGHTA and FQGTGA. The length of the CDR3 is 15 residues. V was clipped by 3 bases and J by 4 bases; unmatched bases: 7. The CDR3 spells CASSFMGQPSDTQYF. The CDR3 nucleotides are TGTGCCAGCAGCTTTATGGGACAGCCCTCAGATACGCAGTATTTT.

This chain joins TRBV19 and TRBJ2-3, with TRBD2 matching 9 bases. This CDR3 is 14 amino acids long. CDR1 LNHDA and CDR2 SQIVND come from the germline V gene (reference sequence). J gave up 4 bases and V 8 bases, and 7 bases lay outside the gene matches. The CDR3 loop reads CASLAGGRPDTQYF. The CDR3 DNA reads as TGTGCCAGTCTGGCGGGAGGGCGCCCAGATACGCAGTATTTT.

V gene TRBV5-4 combines with J gene TRBJ2-6, with D perhaps assigned TRBD1 or TRBD2 (6 bases each). Trimming took off 4 bases at V and 4 bases at J, with 15 bases between the two ends. The CDR3 extends over 16 amino acids. Germline CDR1 reads SGHNT; CDR2 reads YYREEE (reference sequence). Here the CDR3 reads CASSPKGGAGANVLTF. The CDR3 nucleotides are TGTGCCAGCAGCCCCAAGGGGGGCGCCGGGGCCAACGTCCTGACTTTC. Full variable domain (outside the CDR3, taken from reference TRBV5-4 and TRBJ2-6): ETGVTQSPTHLIKTRGQQVTLRCSSQSGHNTVSWYQQALGQGPQFIFQYYREEENGRGNFPPRFSGLQFPNYSSELNVNALELDDSALYLCASSPKGGAGANVLTFGAGSRLTVL.

This chain links TRBV18 with TRBJ2-3, with a tentative D call TRBD1 (6 bases). From germline, CDR1 is KGHSH and CDR2 LQKENI. The CDR3 runs to 15 residues. Trimming stripped 5 bases from V and 3 bases from J, with 15 bases between. Here the CDR3 DNA reads TGTGCCAGCTCATCCTCCCAGGGGAGTACAGATACGCAGTATTTT. Translated: CASSSSQGSTDTQYF.

As regards this clone: At one boundary the junction diverges from the germline segment, which might be a read error. The chain combines TRBV7-2 with TRBJ2-7, with 8 bases lining up with TRBD2. Per germline, CDR1 SGHTA and CDR2 FQGNSA. The CDR3 contains 14 residues. CDR3 amino acids: CASSFLLAEGPTNF. The CDR3 region has the DNA TGTGCCAGCAGCTTCTTACTAGCGGAGGGGCCTACTAACTTC.

The chain combines TRBV21-1 with TRBJ1-1. TRBV21-1 is a pseudogene segment. This CDR3 has 21 residues. The CDR3 region is CASSKARVGGLPPYQNTEAFF. For the CDR3, the DNA is TGTGCCAGCAGCAAAGCCAGGGTTGGGGGTCTTCCCCCCTACCAGAACACTGAAGCTTTCTTT.

The chain joins TRBV28 to TRBJ2-7; D call uncertain. Germline assignment: CDR1 MDHEN and CDR2 SYDVKM. The CDR3 is 15 amino acids. The V and J ends lost 2 bases and 0 bases respectively, with 11 bases between them. The CDR3 DNA sequence: TGTGCCAGCAGTTTACCGGTCGTCGGCTCCTACGAGCAGTACTTC. This gives the protein CASSLPVVGSYEQYF. The complete variable domain, with remaining parts taken from reference TRBV28 and TRBJ2-7, reads DVKVTQSSRYLVKRTGEKVFLECVQDMDHENMFWYRQDPGLGLRLIYFSYDVKMKEKGDIPEGYSVSREKKERFSLILESASTNQTSMYLCASSLPVVGSYEQYFGPGTRLTVT.

V and J are TRBV9 and TRBJ1-2, with D maybe TRBD1 (6 bases). V dropped 6 bases and J dropped 2 bases, with 14 bases sitting between them. The CDR3 is made up of 14 amino acids. Germline CDR1 and CDR2: SGDLS and YYNGEE. The CDR3 is CASTETGVNYGYTF. CDR3 coding DNA: TGTGCCAGCACCGAGACAGGAGTCAACTATGGCTACACCTTC.

The rearrangement uses TRBV19 and TRBJ1-2; 9 nucleotides match TRBD1. J gave up 7 bases and V 10 bases, and 13 bases lay outside the gene matches. The CDR3 covers 14 residues. Per germline, CDR1 LNHDA and CDR2 SQIVND (reference sequence). The CDR3 region has the DNA TGTGCCACTCCAACGACCACAGGGGGCTCTGGCTACACCTTC. As protein: CATPTTTGGSGYTF.

This clone came up once. The rearrangement links TRBV28 to TRBJ1-2, with D hard to call. The CDR3 is 12 amino acids. V was pared by 6 bases and J by 7 bases, with 12 bases between. Germline V gene data show CDR1 as MDHEN and CDR2 as SYDVKM. Here the CDR3 DNA reads TGTGCCAGCAGCTCCAAACGTGGTGGCTACACCTTC. Protein: CASSSKRGGYTF.

The chain carries TRBV28 and TRBJ1-3; D remains unclear. The CDR3 covers 11 residues. V was clipped by 8 bases and J by 4 bases, with 6 bases between them. Per the germline V gene, CDR1 is MDHEN and CDR2 is SYDVKM. Written as DNA, the CDR3 is TGTGCCAGCCTGGGAGGAAACACCATATATTTT. Amino acid sequence: CASLGGNTIYF.

This clone showed up just once. This chain links TRBV2 with TRBJ1-1, with D tentatively TRBD1 (6 bases). The germline V and J ends were trimmed by 4 bases and 3 bases, with 12 bases remaining between them. Germline V gives CDR1 SNHLY, CDR2 FYNNEI. The CDR3 spans 14 residues. The CDR3 nucleotides read TGTGCCAGCAGTGGAAACAGGGCGGACACTGAAGCTTTCTTT. Amino acids: CASSGNRADTEAFF.